The following is a TCR beta chain sequence with its context. Its antigen is unknown. The sample comes from a study of OX40 agonist ivuxolimab in advanced cancers. Study information: A diagnosis of hepatocellular carcinoma, melanoma, renal cell or head and neck cancer was present in dose-escalation patients. One patient with hepatocellular carcinoma and two with cutaneous melanoma, three in all, had partial responses.

Study-level points and caveats: CD8+ T cells were the subset that, on average, had more expanded clones than CD4+. At doses 0.1 to 3.0 mg/kg, CD4+ and CD8+ clones expanded.

Clones were read by immunoSEQ multiplex PCR, and TCRdb kept only the in-frame ones, dropping some. The sample contains around 70,000 clones, over 80% of which appear only once. Germline CDR1 reads KGHSH; CDR2 reads LQKENI. The CDR3 sequence is 16 residues long. V was clipped by 6 bases and J by 0 bases, with 15 bases between them. This TCR derives from an adult with an advanced solid tumor such as melanoma, head and neck, liver or kidney cancer. This chain links TRBV18 with TRBJ1-3; D perhaps matches TRBD1 (5 bases). Specimen: CD4+ or CD8+ T cells sorted from blood, collected in a trial of the OX40 agonist ivuxolimab. The CDR3 nucleotides read TGTGCCAGCTCGGCCGGGACGCTTAACTCTGGAAACACCATATATTTT. It yields the protein CASSAGTLNSGNTIYF.